One and the same sample provided the 7 T cell receptor beta chains below, sequenced in a study of beta chain features in type 1 diabetes. Reverse transcription of all isolated RNA meant that expressed TCRB transcripts were sequenced. Sequenced by immunoSEQ multiplex PCR; TCRdb stores in-frame clones only, minus some. The repertoire has almost 250,000 clones, roughly 13% of them found once; the top ten carry about 0.026%. Sample: naive CD4+ T cells from blood. The receptors were sampled from a woman aged 40 to 50 in good health.

The chain links TRBV11-2 to TRBJ2-3; D unresolved. Germline CDR1 reads SGHAT; CDR2 reads FQNNGV. The CDR3 totals 15 residues. The V gene lost 7 bases and the J gene lost 4 bases, with 18 bases spanning the gap. CDR3 protein: CASTRVGRRPDTQYF. The CDR3 bases are TGTGCCAGCACCCGCGTGGGTCGGAGACCAGATACGCAGTATTTT.

This clone was picked up a small number of times. The chain links TRBV9 to TRBJ2-3, with TRBD2 as a possible D gene (6 bases). Looked up from germline, CDR1 is SGDLS and CDR2 is YYNGEE. The CDR3 is 14 residues long. The V end was cut by 7 bases, the J end by 5 bases, with 17 bases between. CDR3 in amino acids: CASGIGGIQDTQYF. The CDR3 DNA sequence: TGTGCCAGCGGTATTGGCGGGATTCAAGATACGCAGTATTTT. Based on the CDR3 plus reference TRBV9 and TRBJ2-3, the full variable domain is DSGVTQTPKHLITATGQRVTLRCSPRSGDLSVYWYQQSLDQGLQFLIQYYNGEERAKGNILERFSAQQFPDLHSELNLSSLELGDSALYFCASGIGGIQDTQYFGPGTRLTVL.

The chain couples TRBV7-7 to TRBJ2-1; a weak D match, TRBD1 (6 bases). This CDR3 is built from 16 residues. Germline lookup yields CDR1 SSHAT and CDR2 FNYEAQ (reference sequence). V gave up 2 bases and J gave up 2 bases, with 13 bases separating them. This CDR3 reads CASSLRPDSTYNEQFF. CDR3 bases: TGTGCCAGCAGCTTACGCCCGGACAGCACCTACAATGAGCAGTTCTTC.

The V call is TRBV5-1, the J call TRBJ1-2; a weak D match, TRBD1 (6 bases). There are 15 residues in the CDR3. Germline V lookup: CDR1 SGHRS, CDR2 YFSETQ. V was cut by 4 bases and J by 6 bases, with 19 bases left in between. In DNA form, the CDR3 reads TGCGCCAGCAGCGACACAGGGTTACCCCCCCATGGCTACACCTTC. Its translation: CASSDTGLPPHGYTF. Drawing the rest from reference TRBV5-1 and TRBJ1-2, the complete variable domain is KAGVTQTPRYLIKTRGQQVTLSCSPISGHRSVSWYQQTPGQGLQFLFEYFSETQRNKGNFPGRFSGRQFSNSRSEMNVSTLELGDSALYLCASSDTGLPPHGYTFGSGTRLTVV.

The genes are TRBV25-1 and TRBJ2-2; D unresolved. Germline CDR1 and CDR2: MGHDK and SYGVNS. The CDR3 extends over 14 amino acids. Trimming took 3 bases from V and 1 from J, leaving 6 bases between them. CDR3 sequence: CASSEYRNTGELFF. The CDR3 coding sequence is TGTGCCAGCAGTGAGTACAGGAACACCGGGGAGCTGTTTTTT. The entire variable domain, with the rest obtained from reference TRBV25-1 and TRBJ2-2, is as follows: EADIYQTPRYLVIGTGKKITLECSQTMGHDKMYWYQQDPGMELHLIHYSYGVNSTEKGDLSSESTVSRIRTEHFPLTLESARPSHTSQYLCASSEYRNTGELFFGEGSRLTVL.

This clone was counted between two and nine times. DNA for the CDR3: TGTGCCAGCAGCTTGGCCTACAGGGAGGGAGATACGCAGTATTTT. Translated: CASSLAYREGDTQYF. This sequence joins TRBV5-4 and TRBJ2-3, with TRBD2 as a possible D gene (7 bases). Germline loops: CDR1 SGHNT, CDR2 YYREEE (reference sequence). The CDR3 contains 15 residues. Trimming took off 0 bases at V and 5 bases at J, with 13 bases between the two ends.

In its sample, this clone was seen a few times. This sample includes further DNA sequences coding for the same CDR3. The chain combines TRBV15 with TRBJ1-4; the match to TRBD1 covers 8 bases. With 3 bases clipped from V and 5 bases from J, the junction kept 2 bases outside the gene matches. Germline loops: CDR1 LNHNV, CDR2 YYDKDF (reference sequence). The CDR3 is made up of 14 amino acids. CDR3 nucleotides: TGTGCCACCAGCAGGGACAGGGCCAATGAAAAACTGTTTTTT. This encodes CATSRDRANEKLFF.